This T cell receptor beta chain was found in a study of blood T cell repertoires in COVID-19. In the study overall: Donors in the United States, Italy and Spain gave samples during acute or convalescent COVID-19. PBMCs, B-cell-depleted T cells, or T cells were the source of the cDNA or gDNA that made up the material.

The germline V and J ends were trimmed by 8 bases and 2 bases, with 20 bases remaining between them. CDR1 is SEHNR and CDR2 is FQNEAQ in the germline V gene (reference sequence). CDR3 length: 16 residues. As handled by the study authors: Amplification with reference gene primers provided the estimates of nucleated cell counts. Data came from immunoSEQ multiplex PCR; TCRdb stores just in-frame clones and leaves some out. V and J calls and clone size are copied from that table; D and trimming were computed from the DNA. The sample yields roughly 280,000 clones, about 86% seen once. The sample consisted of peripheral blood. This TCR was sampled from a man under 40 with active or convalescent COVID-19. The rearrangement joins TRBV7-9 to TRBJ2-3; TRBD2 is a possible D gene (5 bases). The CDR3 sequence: CASRSMRGLDTDTQYF. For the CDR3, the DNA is TGTGCCAGCCGAAGTATGCGAGGACTGGACACAGATACGCAGTATTTT.